The clone carrying this TCR beta chain came up once. Authors' methods: How many nucleated cells were present was estimated from reference gene primer amplification. Repertoires were generated with immunoSEQ multiplex PCR, while TCRdb's copy carries only in-frame clones and drops some. That table is the source of V, J and clone size, and D and trimming were worked out from the DNA. Counted here are approximately 260,000 clones, about 85% occurring once; the ten biggest clones make up 6.6%. The cohort comprised adults aged 18 to 89 years residing in 20 to 25 US areas. Participant-reported clinical history was the basis for cohort assignment. The data were obtained in a study of blood T cell repertoires in COVID-19. Study-wide context: Specimens from acute and convalescent COVID-19 originated in the United States, Italy and Spain.

The CDR3 consists of 15 residues. Germline CDR1 and CDR2: LNHNV and YYDKDF (reference sequence). V shed 0 bases and J shed 4 bases, with 11 bases lying between them. The source material was PBMCs or T cells enriched from blood (not recorded which). The V gene is TRBV15, the J gene TRBJ2-3, with a weak D call TRBD1 (6 bases). The sequence was collected from a woman aged 50 to 60 who had been exposed to COVID-19. This CDR3 is CATSRDLGAADTQYF. DNA for the CDR3: TGTGCCACCAGCAGAGATTTGGGGGCGGCAGATACGCAGTATTTT. Full variable domain (remainder filled in from reference TRBV15 and TRBJ2-3): DAMVIQNPRYQVTQFGKPVTLSCSQTLNHNVMYWYQQKSSQAPKLLFHYYDKDFNNEADTPDNFQSRRPNTSFCFLDIRSPGLGDTAMYLCATSRDLGAADTQYFGPGTRLTVL.